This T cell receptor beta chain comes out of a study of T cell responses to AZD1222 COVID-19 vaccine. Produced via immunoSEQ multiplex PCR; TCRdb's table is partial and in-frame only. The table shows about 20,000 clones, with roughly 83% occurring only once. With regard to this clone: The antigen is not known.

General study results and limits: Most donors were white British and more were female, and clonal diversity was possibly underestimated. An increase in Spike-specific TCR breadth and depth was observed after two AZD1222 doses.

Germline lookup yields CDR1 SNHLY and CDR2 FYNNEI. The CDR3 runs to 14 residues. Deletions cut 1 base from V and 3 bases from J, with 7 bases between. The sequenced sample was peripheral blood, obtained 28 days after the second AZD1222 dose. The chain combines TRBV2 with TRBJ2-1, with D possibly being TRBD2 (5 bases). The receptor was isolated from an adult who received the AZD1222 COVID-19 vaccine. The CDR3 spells CASSEEAVYNEQFF. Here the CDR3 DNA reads TGTGCCAGCAGTGAAGAAGCGGTCTACAATGAGCAGTTCTTC.